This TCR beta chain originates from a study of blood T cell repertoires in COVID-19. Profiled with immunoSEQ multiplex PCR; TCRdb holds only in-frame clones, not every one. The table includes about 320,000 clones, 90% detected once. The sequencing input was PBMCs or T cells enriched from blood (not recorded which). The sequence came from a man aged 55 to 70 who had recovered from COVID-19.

This chain's CDR3 is CASSLGGHINTGELFF. As DNA, the CDR3 is TGTGCCAGCAGCTTAGGTGGACATATAAACACCGGGGAGCTGTTTTTT. The chain recombines TRBV7-9 with TRBJ2-2; possible D gene TRBD1, 5 bases. The CDR3 has 16 amino acids. The V and J ends lost 1 base and 2 bases respectively, with 11 bases between them. Germline V lookup: CDR1 SEHNR, CDR2 FQNEAQ (reference sequence).